This entry lists 12 T cell receptor beta chains sequenced from one sample in a study of blood T cell repertoires in COVID-19. Assay used: immunoSEQ multiplex PCR; TCRdb lists only in-frame clones, some missing. The repertoire holds around 250,000 clones, with approximately 91% as singletons. Sequenced input: PBMCs or T cells enriched from blood (not recorded which). These TCRs come from a human donor in a cohort exposed to, infected with or recovered from COVID-19 (not recorded which). The donor label of this sample is uncertain.

The rearrangement joins TRBV10-3 to TRBJ2-2; 7 nucleotides agree with TRBD1. The CDR3 has 14 amino acids. V lost 4 bases, J lost 4 bases, and 3 bases stayed unmatched. The germline CDR1 and CDR2 sequences are ENHRY and SYGVKD. The CDR3 sequence: CAISADRSTGELFF. The CDR3, as DNA: TGTGCCATCAGTGCGGACAGGTCCACCGGGGAGCTGTTTTTT.

V and J are TRBV15 and TRBJ1-6; a possible D gene is TRBD1 (6 bases). CDR3 length: 13 residues. Germline lookup yields CDR1 LNHNV and CDR2 YYDKDF (reference sequence). V gave up 8 bases and J gave up 13 bases, with 18 bases separating them. The CDR3 bases are TGTGCCACCGCGGGGGGCCAAGGTAGCCCCCTCCACTTT. It is translated as CATAGGQGSPLHF.

The CDR3 sequence is CASSVQRNYGYTF. The DNA of the CDR3 is TGTGCCAGCAGCGTGCAACGGAACTATGGCTACACCTTC. The chain links TRBV9 to TRBJ1-2; D is uncertain. Between the trimmed V and J ends, which lost 2 bases and 2 bases, there was a span of 7 bases. The CDR3 consists of 13 residues. CDR1 and CDR2 from the germline V gene are SGDLS and YYNGEE.

The J gene is TRBJ1-6, the V gene TRBV5-1; D may be TRBD1 (5 bases). The CDR3 consists of 16 residues. Between the trimmed V and J ends, which lost 0 bases and 7 bases, there was a span of 14 bases. Germline V gives CDR1 SGHRS, CDR2 YFSETQ. The chain's CDR3 is CASSLGSQGPNSPLHF. The CDR3 DNA is TGCGCCAGCAGCTTGGGTTCCCAGGGTCCCAATTCACCCCTCCACTTT.

The chain links TRBV7-2 to TRBJ1-1; the D gene is possibly TRBD1 (6 bases). The CDR3 loop spans 14 amino acids. Looked up from germline, CDR1 is SGHTA and CDR2 is FQGNSA. Trimming removed 6 bases at V and 1 base at J, with 12 bases between. In nucleotides, the CDR3 is TGTGCCAGCAGGAGGGTAGGGGGGAACACTGAAGCTTTCTTT. It yields the protein CASRRVGGNTEAFF.

The chain links TRBV30 to TRBJ1-4, with a possible D match to TRBD1 (6 bases). Germline V gene data show CDR1 as GTSNPN and CDR2 as SVGIG (reference sequence). Trimming took 0 bases from V and 7 from J, leaving 9 bases between them. The CDR3 spans 13 residues. The CDR3 coding sequence is TGTGCCTGGAGTGTAGGGGGTGTTGAAAAACTGTTTTTT. Translation: CAWSVGGVEKLFF. The complete variable domain, with remaining parts taken from reference TRBV30 and TRBJ1-4, reads SQTIHQWPATLVQPVGSPLSLECTVEGTSNPNLYWYRQAAGRGLQLLFYSVGIGQISSEVPQNLSASRPQDRQFILSSKKLLLSDSGFYLCAWSVGGVEKLFFGSGTQLSVL.

The chain combines TRBV5-6 with TRBJ1-4; 8 nucleotides match TRBD1. CDR1 is SGHDT and CDR2 is YYEEEE in the germline V gene. With V trimmed by 3 bases and J by 8 bases, 6 bases remained unmatched. The CDR3 runs to 14 residues. The CDR3 coding sequence is TGTGCCAGCAGCTCTGGACAGGGTTGGGAAAAACTGTTTTTT. Protein product: CASSSGQGWEKLFF.

This chain connects TRBV30 to TRBJ1-1, with a weak D call TRBD1 (5 bases). Germline-derived CDR1 and CDR2 are GTSNPN and SVGIG (reference sequence). The CDR3 covers 13 residues. V lost 3 bases to trimming and J lost 1 base, with 9 bases between them. For the CDR3, the DNA is TGTGCCTGGAGAAGGGGTTCGAACACTGAAGCTTTCTTT. Encoded protein: CAWRRGSNTEAFF.

The count of this clone is one. The chain couples TRBV19 to TRBJ1-2; D is possibly TRBD1 (5 bases). V dropped 7 bases and J dropped 5 bases, with 20 bases sitting between them. The length of the CDR3 is 15 residues. Germline CDR1 LNHDA, CDR2 SQIVND (reference sequence). CDR3 region: CASTPGFKGLYGYTF. The CDR3 DNA reads as TGTGCCAGTACCCCAGGGTTCAAGGGACTATATGGCTACACCTTC.

The V call is TRBV30, the J call TRBJ2-1, with TRBD2 identical over 13 bases. Germline lookup yields CDR1 GTSNPN and CDR2 SVGIG (reference sequence). V lost 4 bases and J lost 10; bases outside the gene matches: 10. CDR3 length equals 15 residues. The CDR3 is CAWNPGLAGSGEQFF. The CDR3 coding sequence is TGTGCCTGGAACCCGGGACTAGCGGGGTCAGGGGAGCAGTTCTTC.

The chain couples TRBV28 to TRBJ2-1; 12 bases are a match to TRBD2. The CDR3 sequence is 19 residues long. V shed 4 bases, J shed 2 bases, and the junction held 12 bases outside the gene matches. Germline V CDR1 and CDR2: MDHEN, SYDVKM. The CDR3 DNA reads as TGTGCCAGCAGTTACCTAATGACTAGCGGGGGACCAACCTACAATGAGCAGTTCTTC. As protein: CASSYLMTSGGPTYNEQFF.

This clone was observed a single time. The chain links TRBV30 to TRBJ1-1; 7 bases map to TRBD1. Looked up from germline, CDR1 is GTSNPN and CDR2 is SVGIG (reference sequence). V trimming: 3 bases; J trimming: 7 bases; junction bases outside the gene matches: 8. CDR3 length equals 13 residues. The CDR3 DNA reads TGTGCCTGGAGGGGACAGACTCTATTTGAAGCTTTCTTT. Its translation: CAWRGQTLFEAFF.